This T cell receptor beta chain was identified during a study of blood T cell repertoires in COVID-19. Overall study: From T cells, B-cell-depleted T cells, or PBMCs came the material, which was cDNA or gDNA.

This CDR3 region has 15 residues. V gave up 4 bases and J gave up 8 bases, with 18 bases separating them. Germline V gene data show CDR1 as LNHDA and CDR2 as SQIVND (reference sequence). Seattle researchers signed up patients amid active infection and tracked them longitudinally. As processed by the authors: Reference gene primer amplification yielded estimated nucleated cell counts. Clones were read by immunoSEQ multiplex PCR, and TCRdb kept only the in-frame ones, dropping some. V, J and clone size are those of that table, while D and trimming were read from the DNA. Among about 480,000 clones listed, roughly 89% were seen once.

V usage is TRBV19 and J usage is TRBJ2-1, with D unclear. This clonotype was obtained from a man aged 18 to 30 with COVID-19, enrolled during active disease. The sequenced sample consisted of peripheral blood. CDR3 coding DNA: TGTGCCAGTAGTAGTCGTCGGCAGGTTACGTATGAGCAGTTCTTC. Translated, it gives CASSSRRQVTYEQFF.